This T cell receptor beta chain was captured in a study of OX40 agonist ivuxolimab in advanced cancers. Study-wide points: Normalized expansion of T-cell clones was also low for some nonresponders. Clonal expansion among partial responders at 0.1-3.0 mg/kg ranked near the lowest.

Points on this clone: The antigen is not known.

Patients were ineligible given autoimmune disease history or systemic immunosuppression. Deletions cut 3 bases from V and 3 bases from J, with 15 bases between. Germline V gene lookup returns CDR1 MNHEY and CDR2 SMNVEV (reference sequence). The CDR3 has 16 residues. Some clones are missing from TCRdb's copy, which holds only in-frame ones; the method was immunoSEQ multiplex PCR. The table shows under 85,000 clones, with around 94% occurring only once. The TCR originated in an adult with an advanced solid tumor such as melanoma, head and neck, liver or kidney cancer. The chain uses TRBV27 and TRBJ1-5, with D possibly being TRBD1 (5 bases). The sample here was CD4+ or CD8+ T cells sorted from blood, taken in a trial of the OX40 agonist ivuxolimab. The CDR3 region has the DNA TGTGCCAGCAGTTTTCGTCGCTCAGGGTCCAATCAGCCCCAGCATTTT. It yields the protein CASSFRRSGSNQPQHF.